The rows below give T cell receptor beta chains drawn from one sample of a study of radiotherapy plus CTLA-4 blockade in lung cancer. Here immunoSEQ multiplex PCR was the method, and the copy in TCRdb shows in-frame clones only, minus some. The data hold more than 75,000 clones, with 70% to 90% observed a single time. The starting material was peripheral blood, obtained from a patient treated with radiotherapy plus ipilimumab. The source of these receptors is a human donor with non-small cell lung cancer who had stable disease on radiotherapy plus ipilimumab. Both conserved end residues are part of each CDR3. Each record gives: D gene, clone size, J gene, CDR3 length, V gene, CDR3 DNA, CDR3 protein. The D gene is left open where the match is weak. A row's size may be missing; if present it is once, few, many or a size class.

- - TRBJ1-1 15 TRBV18 TGTGCCAGCTCATCTCTCGACACCATGAACACTGAAGCTTTCTTT CASSSLDTMNTEAFF
TRBD2 - TRBJ2-1 15 TRBV15 TGTGCCACCAGCAGAGAAGGCGGGGGGAGGTATGAGCAGTTCTTC CATSREGGGRYEQFF
TRBD2 few TRBJ2-7 12 TRBV6-6 TGTGCCAGCAGTAGGGAGGGCTACGAGCAGTACTTC CASSREGYEQYF
- - TRBJ2-1 12 TRBV9 TGTGCCAGCAGCCTGGGACTGGGTGAGCAGTTCTTC CASSLGLGEQFF
- few TRBJ1-4 16 TRBV15 TGTGCCACCAGCAGAGATTGGGGTGCAACTAATGAAAAACTGTTTTTT CATSRDWGATNEKLFF
TRBD2 once TRBJ2-3 16 TRBV5-6 TGTGCCAGCAGGCTCAATCGGGGGGGCTGGGAAGATACGCAGTATTTT CASRLNRGGWEDTQYF
TRBD2 - TRBJ2-2 19 TRBV5-1 TGCGCCAGCAGCTTGATCAGCGGGACTAGCGGGCGGAACACCGGGGAGCTGTTTTTT CASSLISGTSGRNTGELFF
TRBD2 - TRBJ2-5 14 TRBV10-3 TGTGCCACCTCACCCGGGACTAGCGAAAGGACCCAGTACTTC CATSPGTSERTQYF
TRBD2 once TRBJ2-2 15 TRBV7-6 TGTGCCAGCAGCTTAGGCGTAGCGGGCCCCGGGGAGCTGTTTTTT CASSLGVAGPGELFF
- - TRBJ2-3 12 TRBV13 TGTGCCAGCAGCTTCGGGGCAGATACGCAGTATTTT CASSFGADTQYF
- - TRBJ1-2 14 TRBV5-1 TGCGCCAGCAGCTCCGGAGGCCTGGGGGATGGCTACACCTTC CASSSGGLGDGYTF
- - TRBJ1-6 14 TRBV28 TGTGCCAGCAGTGCCGGGCCCCCCCGGTGGCCCCTCCACTTT CASSAGPPRWPLHF
- - TRBJ2-2 16 TRBV19 TGTGCCAGTAGTATGAGACTAGGCGGGAACACCGGGGAGCTGTTTTTT CASSMRLGGNTGELFF
- - TRBJ1-1 16 TRBV2 TGTGCCAGCAGTAGGGCCCAAAGTGGATTGAGCACTGAAGCTTTCTTT CASSRAQSGLSTEAFF
- few TRBJ2-7 13 TRBV18 TGTGCCAGCTCCCGCCGGGGGCCAGACGAGCAGTACTTC CASSRRGPDEQYF
TRBD2 - TRBJ2-7 16 TRBV4-1 TGCGCCAGCAGCCGAGACCCCCGGACTAGTAGCGGCGAGCAGTACTTC CASSRDPRTSSGEQYF
TRBD1 - TRBJ2-3 16 TRBV18 TGTGCCAGCTCACGGACTTCGACAGGGGGCGCAGATACGCAGTATTTT CASSRTSTGGADTQYF
TRBD2 - TRBJ2-7 13 TRBV29-1 TGCAGCGGCTCCTCGGGGGGGGTGCGCGAGCAGTACTTC CSGSSGGVREQYF
TRBD2 - TRBJ2-5 15 TRBV19 TGTGCCAGTAGTGGCGGACTAGCGGGGGGCCGGACCCAGTACTTC CASSGGLAGGRTQYF
TRBD1 once TRBJ1-4 16 TRBV2 TGTGCCAGCAGGCGGGCAGGGGGAGCAACTAATGAAAAACTGTTTTTT CASRRAGGATNEKLFF
- - TRBJ1-3 15 TRBV4-2 TGTGCCAGCAGCCAAGTCACGGGGGCGGGAAACACCATATATTTT CASSQVTGAGNTIYF
TRBD1 - TRBJ1-1 14 TRBV2 TGTGCCAGCGACATCGGGACAGGGGTAACTGAAGCTTTCTTT CASDIGTGVTEAFF
- - TRBJ2-7 17 TRBV13 TGTGCCAGCAGCCCCACCCACATACGACTAGGTGTCTACGAGCAGTACTTC CASSPTHIRLGVYEQYF
- few TRBJ1-1 13 TRBV6-5 TGTGCCAGCACGACACAGTTGAACACTGAAGCTTTCTTT CASTTQLNTEAFF
- - TRBJ2-1 12 TRBV6-6 TGTGCCAGCAGTTATGGGACCAATGAGCAGTTCTTC CASSYGTNEQFF
- - TRBJ1-5 12 TRBV28 TGTGCCAGCAGTTTTAGGGGTCAGCCCCAGCATTTT CASSFRGQPQHF
TRBD1 - TRBJ1-1 16 TRBV19 TGTGCCAGTAGTATAGGCTCACAGGGGGCGGCCATTGAAGCTTTCTTT CASSIGSQGAAIEAFF
TRBD1 - TRBJ2-1 16 TRBV16 TGTGCCAGCAGTCGTTACGGGACAGGGAATATCAATGAGCAGTTCTTC CASSRYGTGNINEQFF
- few TRBJ1-6 14 TRBV2 TGTGCCAGCAGCCCCCAGAGCTCAAATTCACCCCTCCACTTT CASSPQSSNSPLHF
- - TRBJ2-7 13 TRBV18 TGTGCCAGCTCTCGGACAGCCTCCTACGAGCAGTACTTC CASSRTASYEQYF
- - TRBJ1-1 12 TRBV5-1 TGCGCCAGCAGCTCCGGAAACACTGAAGCTTTCTTT CASSSGNTEAFF
TRBD1 - TRBJ1-3 12 TRBV9 TGTGCCACCGGACAGGGGTCGGACACCATATATTTT CATGQGSDTIYF
TRBD1 - TRBJ1-2 13 TRBV19 TGTGCCAGTAGTACCCAGGGGGCGAATGGCTACACCTTC CASSTQGANGYTF
TRBD1 - TRBJ1-4 14 TRBV5-1 TGCGCCAGCAGTCTGACAGGGGGAGGTGAAAAACTGTTTTTT CASSLTGGGEKLFF
- - TRBJ1-1 10 TRBV29-1 TGCAGCGCTGGGGAAACTGAAGCTTTCTTT CSAGETEAFF
- - TRBJ2-3 15 TRBV27 TGTGCCAGCAGTTTAGCCGGGAAGTTCGCAGATACGCAGTATTTT CASSLAGKFADTQYF
- once TRBJ1-1 14 TRBV28 TGTGCCAGCAGTCTGACCCTGAGGGGCACTGAAGCTTTCTTT CASSLTLRGTEAFF
- - TRBJ1-5 14 TRBV6-1 TGTGCGAGCACTGAGGCCAGCCCGGGTCAGCCCCAGCGTTTT CASTEASPGQPQRF
TRBD1 - TRBJ2-7 18 TRBV5-1 TGCGCCAGCAGCTTGGCCAACCGGACAGGGATTTCACCCTACGAGCAGTACTTC CASSLANRTGISPYEQYF
- - TRBJ1-4 14 TRBV5-1 TGCGCCAGCAGCCGTGGGCGCGGCAATGAAAAACTGTTTTTT CASSRGRGNEKLFF
- few TRBJ2-7 14 TRBV30 TGTGCCTGGAGGGGCCGGGACCGCGCCTACGAGCAGTACTTC CAWRGRDRAYEQYF
TRBD1 - TRBJ2-7 14 TRBV7-6 TGTGCCAGCAGCTCCAGGACAGGGGGCGGTGAGCAGTACTTC CASSSRTGGGEQYF
- - TRBJ1-4 16 TRBV6-5 TGTGCCAGCAGTTACTTAACGGTGCCTAGGAATGAAAAACTGTTTTTT CASSYLTVPRNEKLFF
TRBD2 - TRBJ2-5 17 TRBV5-1 TGCGCCAGCAGCCAGGGACTAGCGGTTACTTTTCAAGAGACCCAGTACTTC CASSQGLAVTFQETQYF
TRBD2 - TRBJ2-4 17 TRBV28 TGTGCCAGCAGTTTACCTGGACTAGCGGGAGCGGTAAACATTCAGTACTTC CASSLPGLAGAVNIQYF
TRBD2 - TRBJ2-5 13 TRBV5-1 TGCGCCAGCAGCTTGGCGCGGGGGGCGGGAAGCTACTTC CASSLARGAGSYF
- - TRBJ2-5 15 TRBV7-2 TGTGCCAGCAGCTTAGGGACACAGGTTCAAGAGACCCAGTACTTC CASSLGTQVQETQYF
- once TRBJ1-6 15 TRBV30 TGTGCCTGGAGAGCCGAAAGCTCCTATAATTCACCCCTCCACTTT CAWRAESSYNSPLHF
- - TRBJ1-1 13 TRBV7-9 TGTGCCAGCAGCCCGTGGGATATAACTGAAGCTTTCTTT CASSPWDITEAFF
- - TRBJ1-6 17 TRBV7-8 TGTGCCAGCAGCCGTTTAGGGGGGGGCGCAAGGGTTGCACCCCTCCACTTT CASSRLGGGARVAPLHF
TRBD1 once TRBJ2-5 14 TRBV5-1 TGCGCCAGCAGCACCGGACAGGGTCGGGAGACCCAGTACTTC CASSTGQGRETQYF
- - TRBJ1-4 15 TRBV28 TGTGCCAGCAGTTCGGACGTTTTAACTAATGAAAAACTGTTTTTT CASSSDVLTNEKLFF
- - TRBJ2-7 15 TRBV7-9 TGTGCCAGCAGCTTCGGACAAATTGCCTCCTACGAGCAGTACTTC CASSFGQIASYEQYF
TRBD1 - TRBJ1-1 14 TRBV30 TGTGCCTGGAGAGCGGGACAGTTGAACACTGAAGCTTTCTTT CAWRAGQLNTEAFF
TRBD2 few TRBJ2-7 14 TRBV29-1 TGCAGCGGGGGGACTAGCGGGAGATCCTACGAGCAGTACTTC CSGGTSGRSYEQYF
- - TRBJ1-5 14 TRBV11-3 TGTGCCAGCAGCTTCAGACCGGACAATCAGCCCCAGCATTTT CASSFRPDNQPQHF
- - TRBJ2-4 16 TRBV28 TGTGCCAGCAGTTTCGGCGCCACAGGGATAGGAAACATTCAGTACTTC CASSFGATGIGNIQYF
- - TRBJ1-1 12 TRBV2 TGTGCCAGCACAGAAGCGAACACTGAAGCTTTCTTT CASTEANTEAFF